These 14 T cell receptor beta chains came from one sample sequenced in a study of blood T cell repertoires in COVID-19. The table came from immunoSEQ multiplex PCR; TCRdb's copy has only in-frame clones and leaves some out. The sample records a few hundred thousand clones, approximately 90% being singletons. What was sequenced was peripheral blood. Receptor source: a man in his forties or fifties with acute or convalescent COVID-19.

The chain combines TRBV25-1 with TRBJ1-1, with 8 positions matching TRBD1. V lost 1 base, J lost 1 base, and 8 bases stayed unmatched. This CDR3 region has 17 residues. Germline assignment: CDR1 MGHDK and CDR2 SYGVNS. CDR3 sequence: CASSEWRTGFTNTEAFF. The CDR3, as DNA: TGTGCCAGCAGTGAATGGCGGACAGGGTTTACGAACACTGAAGCTTTCTTT.

This clone has only one observation. The chain carries TRBV3-1 (or the pseudogene TRBV3-2) and TRBJ2-5; no reliable D call. The CDR3 totals 14 residues. CDR1 is LGHDT, CDR2 YNNKEL, per germline (reference sequence). V gave up 0 bases and J gave up 5 bases, with 10 bases separating them. CDR3 in amino acids: CASSQEQVWETQYF. CDR3 nucleotide sequence: TGTGCCAGCAGCCAAGAGCAGGTCTGGGAGACCCAGTACTTC.

The chain combines TRBV7-8 with TRBJ2-7; TRBD1 might be the D (5 bases). Trimming took 3 bases from V and 6 from J, leaving 12 bases between them. The CDR3 contains 13 residues. Germline assignment: CDR1 SGHVS and CDR2 FQNEAQ. The CDR3 DNA sequence: TGTGCCAGCAGCTTCAGGACACAAGGCGAGCAGTACTTC. It codes for CASSFRTQGEQYF.

The chain carries TRBV6-6 and TRBJ1-2, with a possible D match to TRBD1 (6 bases). CDR3 length: 13 residues. Trimming removed 6 bases from V and 2 bases from J, with 10 bases in between. Germline assignment: CDR1 MNHNY and CDR2 SVGAGI (reference sequence). CDR3 nucleotide sequence: TGTGCCAGCAGATTAGACAGGAACTATGGCTACACCTTC. It translates to CASRLDRNYGYTF.

The chain has TRBV11-2 and TRBJ1-6; TRBD1 might be the D (5 bases). Trimming left V 3 bases short and J 4 bases short, with 7 bases between. Germline V gene sequence: CDR1 SGHAT, CDR2 FQNNGV. CDR3 length equals 14 residues. The CDR3, as DNA: TGTGCCAGCAGCTTGCCAGGGTATAATTCACCCCTCCACTTT. Translation: CASSLPGYNSPLHF.

This rearrangement joins TRBV18 to TRBJ2-7; 9 bases align to TRBD1. Unmatched junction bases numbered 4, after V lost 4 bases and J lost 0 bases. The CDR3 spans 15 residues. Germline V gene sequence: CDR1 KGHSH, CDR2 LQKENI. This CDR3 is CASSLGTGLSYEQYF. The CDR3 nucleotides read TGTGCCAGCTCACTTGGGACAGGGCTCTCCTACGAGCAGTACTTC.

For the CDR3, the DNA is TGTGCCAGCAGCTTGGATCAGGGGACCCTATCCTATAATTCACCCCTCCACTTT. Protein product: CASSLDQGTLSYNSPLHF. The gene calls are TRBV5-6 and TRBJ1-6; maybe TRBD1 (6 bases). The CDR3 runs to 18 residues. The V gene lost 0 bases and the J gene lost 1 base, with 14 bases spanning the gap. Germline CDR1 reads SGHDT; CDR2 reads YYEEEE. The full variable domain, its missing parts supplied by reference TRBV5-6 and TRBJ1-6, is DAGVTQSPTHLIKTRGQQVTLRCSPKSGHDTVSWYQQALGQGPQFIFQYYEEEERQRGNFPDRFSGHQFPNYSSELNVNALLLGDSALYLCASSLDQGTLSYNSPLHFGNGTRLTVT.

V and J are TRBV5-1 and TRBJ1-1, with 9 bases identical to TRBD1. Trimming cost V 4 bases and J 0 bases; bases outside gene matches: 7. CDR1 SGHRS and CDR2 YFSETQ come from the germline V gene. There are 16 residues in the CDR3. The CDR3 bases are TGCGCCAGCAGCAGGGGACAGGGACCCTTGAACACTGAAGCTTTCTTT. Translation gives CASSRGQGPLNTEAFF.

The rearrangement joins TRBV14 to TRBJ2-1, with 8 bases identical to TRBD2. Losses at the gene ends were 4 bases for V and 5 bases for J; bases not matched to a gene: 7. Per germline, CDR1 SGHDN and CDR2 FVKESK. The CDR3 extends over 15 amino acids. This chain's CDR3 is CASSLLSGAHNEQFF. CDR3 nucleotides: TGTGCCAGCAGCCTCCTTAGCGGGGCACACAATGAGCAGTTCTTC.

The V gene is TRBV6-1, the J gene TRBJ2-1, with 7 bases that match TRBD2. The ends lost 1 base at V and 7 bases at J; junction bases unmatched: 7. The CDR3 runs 15 residues. Per germline, CDR1 MNHNS and CDR2 SASEGT. The CDR3, as DNA: TGTGCCAGCAGTGAAGTCGGGGGGTCCTGGAATGAGCAGTTCTTC. Protein: CASSEVGGSWNEQFF.

This sequence joins TRBV18 and TRBJ2-2; 10 bases agree with TRBD1. J gave up 7 bases and V 3 bases, and 5 bases lay outside the gene matches. Germline CDR1 is KGHSH and CDR2 is LQKENI. CDR3 length: 15 amino acids. The DNA of the CDR3 is TGTGCCAGCTCACCCGGGACAGGGGACAGCGGGGAGCTGTTTTTT. Translation gives CASSPGTGDSGELFF.

V usage is TRBV5-1 and J usage is TRBJ2-5; TRBD2 agrees at 8 bases. The CDR3 is made up of 15 amino acids. Germline V CDR1 and CDR2: SGHRS, YFSETQ. V was pared by 2 bases and J by 4 bases, with 7 bases of the junction left unmatched. The CDR3 coding sequence is TGCGCCAGCAGCTTAGGCGGGGGGACCGTAGAGACCCAGTACTTC. It specifies CASSLGGGTVETQYF.

This clone was detected a few times. This chain links TRBV19 with TRBJ1-1; possible D gene TRBD1, 6 bases. Germline assignment: CDR1 LNHDA and CDR2 SQIVND (reference sequence). Trimming removed 1 base at V and 3 bases at J, with 12 bases between. This CDR3 comprises 15 residues. The CDR3 nucleotides are TGTGCCAGTAGTATAGGAGGGGGGGCGGACACTGAAGCTTTCTTT. This encodes CASSIGGGADTEAFF.

The chain couples TRBV27 to TRBJ1-1; 7 bases map to TRBD1. V shed 7 bases, J shed 0 bases, and the junction held 14 bases outside the gene matches. The germline CDR1 and CDR2 sequences are MNHEY and SMNVEV (reference sequence). The CDR3 consists of 17 residues. CDR3 residues: CASKPGGWSVVNTEAFF. The CDR3 DNA reads as TGTGCCAGCAAACCAGGGGGTTGGAGTGTTGTGAACACTGAAGCTTTCTTT.